A single sample is the source of the 18 T cell receptor beta chains below, sequenced in a study of lymphopenia after photon versus proton radiotherapy. Some clones are missing from TCRdb's copy, which holds only in-frame ones; the method was immunoSEQ multiplex PCR. This sample yields about 25,000 clones, of which around 90% are seen a single time; roughly 19% belongs to the top ten. The sequences come from peripheral blood, collected from a patient treated with photon-based radiotherapy. These receptors all stem from a man between 50 and 59 years old with gastric cancer.

The chain employs TRBV6-6 and TRBJ1-3, with 9 bases identical to TRBD1. Germline V gives CDR1 MNHNY, CDR2 SVGAGI (reference sequence). Trimming cost V 6 bases and J 0 bases; bases outside gene matches: 0. The CDR3 runs 14 residues. Here the CDR3 reads CASRTGGSGNTIYF. The CDR3 DNA sequence: TGTGCCAGCAGGACAGGGGGCTCTGGAAACACCATATATTTT.

The chain is built from TRBV6-1 and TRBJ2-1; D unclear. This CDR3 has 15 amino acids. CDR1 is MNHNS, CDR2 SASEGT, per germline. Trimming removed 1 base from V and 4 bases from J, with 11 bases in between. Here the CDR3 DNA reads TGTGCCAGCAGTGAAGAAAGTGGCAGTTACAATGAGCAGTTCTTC. Protein product: CASSEESGSYNEQFF.

This clone was recorded only once. The chain couples TRBV5-1 to TRBJ1-1, with D maybe TRBD1 (6 bases). CDR1 SGHRS and CDR2 YFSETQ come from the germline V gene. V was pared by 3 bases and J by 7 bases, with 16 bases between. The CDR3 covers 14 residues. CDR3 sequence: CASSWGTYEVEAFF. CDR3 in DNA: TGCGCCAGCAGCTGGGGGACATACGAAGTTGAAGCTTTCTTT.

The CDR3 DNA is TGTGCCACCAGCTTCAGGGAGTTGAACACTGAAGCTTTCTTT. Translated, it gives CATSFRELNTEAFF. The rearrangement links TRBV15 to TRBJ1-1; perhaps TRBD1 as D (5 bases). V was trimmed by 5 bases and J by 0 bases, leaving 10 bases between them. This CDR3 is 14 amino acids long. CDR1 and CDR2 (germline): LNHNV, YYDKDF (reference sequence). Full variable domain (missing parts from reference TRBV15 and TRBJ1-1): DAMVIQNPRYQVTQFGKPVTLSCSQTLNHNVMYWYQQKSSQAPKLLFHYYDKDFNNEADTPDNFQSRRPNTSFCFLDIRSPGLGDTAMYLCATSFRELNTEAFFGQGTRLTVV.

The chain is built from TRBV6-1 and TRBJ2-2; D might be TRBD2 (5 bases). The V gene's germline CDR1 is MNHNS and CDR2 SASEGT. The V gene lost 10 bases and the J gene lost 6 bases, with 21 bases spanning the gap. The CDR3 is 15 residues long. DNA for the CDR3: TGTGCCACAATTCCGGGGAGATTAAGGGCCGGGGAGCTGTTTTTT. It is translated as CATIPGRLRAGELFF.

The chain combines TRBV27 with TRBJ2-1; D possibly corresponds to TRBD1 (6 bases). In germline, CDR1 is MNHEY, CDR2 SMNVEV (reference sequence). The germline V and J ends were trimmed by 5 bases and 7 bases, with 15 bases remaining between them. The CDR3 covers 14 residues. DNA of the CDR3: TGTGCCAGCAGTCCGATACAGGGCAGTAATGAGCAGTTCTTC. This codes for CASSPIQGSNEQFF.

The chain combines TRBV9 with TRBJ2-6; TRBD1 aligns across 7 bases. This CDR3 comprises 19 residues. Looked up from germline, CDR1 is SGDLS and CDR2 is YYNGEE. Trimming removed 0 bases from V and 0 bases from J; junction bases left unmatched: 9. The CDR3 sequence is CASSVEVTGPSSGANVLTF. CDR3 DNA: TGTGCCAGCAGCGTAGAGGTGACAGGGCCTAGCTCTGGGGCCAACGTCCTGACTTTC.

The chain has TRBV27 and TRBJ2-3; the D gene is possibly TRBD2 (6 bases). Germline CDR1 reads MNHEY; CDR2 reads SMNVEV (reference sequence). V lost 0 bases and J lost 8, with 6 bases in between. The CDR3 is 12 residues long. CDR3: CASSLSGGTQYF. The CDR3 bases are TGTGCCAGCAGTTTATCGGGGGGTACGCAGTATTTT.

This sequence joins TRBV6-5 and TRBJ2-3, with TRBD1 matching 11 bases. Germline loops: CDR1 MNHEY, CDR2 SVGAGI. Trimming cost V 5 bases and J 3 bases; bases outside gene matches: 4. This CDR3 region has 15 residues. The CDR3 sequence: CASSPGQGATDTQYF. DNA for the CDR3: TGTGCCAGCAGTCCTGGACAGGGGGCAACAGATACGCAGTATTTT.

The chain links TRBV10-3 to TRBJ2-5; D may correspond to TRBD1 or TRBD2 (7 bases each). Germline CDR1 ENHRY, CDR2 SYGVKD. The V end lost 11 bases, the J end lost 5 bases, and 24 bases lay between the germline ends. The CDR3 is made up of 15 amino acids. The CDR3 loop is CASCTGEGAPETQYF. For the CDR3, the DNA is TGTGCCTCCTGCACGGGGGAGGGGGCGCCGGAGACCCAGTACTTC.

In this sample, this clone turned up a few times. This chain joins TRBV4-3 and TRBJ2-1; 11 nucleotides agree with TRBD2. With V trimmed by 1 base and J by 11 bases, 22 bases remained unmatched. The CDR3 is 20 amino acids. Germline V gene data show CDR1 as LGHNA and CDR2 as YSLEER. The CDR3: CASSQGSEGLFLAGGFKQFF. CDR3 nucleotide sequence: TGCGCCAGCAGCCAAGGTTCCGAGGGACTGTTTTTAGCGGGGGGGTTTAAGCAGTTCTTC.

The chain links TRBV11-2 to TRBJ2-7, with 9 positions matching TRBD2. The CDR3 loop spans 18 amino acids. J lost 1 base, V lost 5 bases, and 15 bases had no gene match. Per the germline V gene, CDR1 is SGHAT and CDR2 is FQNNGV. The CDR3: CASSPRPVAGGRSYEQYF. In DNA form, the CDR3 reads TGTGCCAGCAGCCCCCGCCCGGTGGCGGGGGGGCGATCCTACGAGCAGTACTTC.

The rearrangement joins TRBV21-1 to TRBJ2-3; the tabulated D call, TRBD2, remains unverified against the DNA. TRBV21-1 is a pseudogene locus. CDR3 length: 15 residues. The CDR3 protein is CASPGGYFSTDTQYF. The CDR3 DNA reads as TGTGCCAGCCCGGGGGGCTATTTTAGCACAGATACGCAGTATTTT.

This sequence joins TRBV14 and TRBJ1-2; D is ambiguous. Per the germline V gene, CDR1 is SGHDN and CDR2 is FVKESK. V was shortened by 3 bases and J by 4 bases, with 18 bases between the two germline ends. The CDR3 runs to 16 residues. The CDR3 sequence is CASSHLPARSSYGYTF. CDR3 bases: TGTGCCAGCAGCCATCTCCCCGCTCGATCCTCCTATGGCTACACCTTC.

The CDR3 sequence: CASSPGRSKGNEKLFF. The CDR3 bases are TGCGCCAGCAGTCCCGGCAGGAGCAAGGGGAATGAAAAACTGTTTTTT. The chain employs TRBV4-1 and TRBJ1-4, with D tentatively TRBD1 (5 bases). The germline V gene has CDR1 MGHRA and CDR2 YSYEKL. V was cut by 6 bases and J by 5 bases, with 19 bases left in between. The CDR3 runs to 16 residues.

V gene TRBV5-4 combines with J gene TRBJ2-5, with 8 bases fitting TRBD2. The V gene end was trimmed by 3 bases and the J gene end by 5 bases; junction bases not matched to a gene: 6. CDR1 is SGHNT, CDR2 YYREEE, per germline (reference sequence). The CDR3 loop spans 14 amino acids. The CDR3 DNA follows: TGTGCCAGCAGCTGGGCCGGGACTAGGGAGACCCAGTACTTC. Protein product: CASSWAGTRETQYF.

This chain links TRBV10-3 with TRBJ2-3; 7 bases match TRBD1. With V trimmed by 5 bases and J by 0 bases, 8 bases remained unmatched. The CDR3 contains 16 residues. CDR1 and CDR2 from the germline V gene are ENHRY and SYGVKD. For the CDR3, the DNA is TGTGCCATCAGTCAACAGGGGCCCCGTAGCACAGATACGCAGTATTTT. This codes for CAISQQGPRSTDTQYF.

The gene calls are TRBV6-5 and TRBJ1-5; a weak D match, TRBD1 (5 bases). The CDR3 extends over 14 amino acids. Per germline, CDR1 MNHEY and CDR2 SVGAGI. V was clipped by 5 bases and J by 3 bases, with 11 bases between them. The CDR3 DNA sequence: TGTGCCAGCAGTGCCGGGACTTACAATCAGCCCCAGCATTTT. Its protein is CASSAGTYNQPQHF.